One T cell receptor (beta chain) is described in this entry. Its specificity is not known. CDR1 and CDR2 (germline): SGHRS, YFSETQ. This CDR3 comprises 16 residues. Trimming cost V 0 bases and J 2 bases; bases outside gene matches: 5. These data are taken from a study of cytomegalovirus exposure and HLA in healthy donors. The study, taken as a whole, reports: It was reportedly the case that the classifier diagnosed cytomegalovirus status with high specificity and sensitivity. The CMV antigen specificity of a few CMV-associated chains was confirmed through in vitro analysis. There were 160 or so TCR beta chains listed as cytomegalovirus-associated. There were some public TCRs occurring in many donors, but most TCR sequences were rare.

Generated by immunoSEQ multiplex PCR, the TCRdb table keeps only in-frame clones and is missing some. Of about 64,000 clones listed, around 89% are singletons. The sample consisted of PBMCs. The clonotype was recovered from a woman under 30 in good health and CMV-seronegative. V gene TRBV5-1 combines with J gene TRBJ1-2, with 9 nucleotides matching TRBD1. CDR3 residues: CASSLAWDRVNYGYTF. The CDR3 DNA is TGCGCCAGCAGCTTGGCCTGGGACAGGGTAAACTATGGCTACACCTTC.